This entry is about one TCR beta chain. What it binds is unknown. No patient had autoimmune disease or received systemic immunosuppression. Profiling relied on immunoSEQ multiplex PCR, and the TCRdb table lists in-frame clones only, not all of them. The table shows more than 50,000 clones, with about 81% occurring only once. The data derive from a study of OX40 agonist ivuxolimab in advanced cancers. Turning to the study itself: Among those enrolled, mean age was roughly 62 years (range roughly 20 to 79) and over 70% were male.

General study points: More expanded clones were found, on average, in CD8+ than in CD4+ T cells.

CDR1 and CDR2 (germline): MNHEY, SVGAGI. The CDR3 covers 11 residues. The germline V and J ends were trimmed by 11 bases and 0 bases, with 7 bases remaining between them. This TCR was sampled from an adult with an advanced solid tumor such as melanoma, head and neck, liver or kidney cancer. This chain connects TRBV6-5 to TRBJ1-2; D is unclear. The source material was CD4+ or CD8+ T cells sorted from blood, sampled in a trial of the OX40 agonist ivuxolimab. The CDR3: CAAVANYGYTF. CDR3 sequence (DNA): TGTGCCGCGGTAGCTAACTATGGCTACACCTTC.